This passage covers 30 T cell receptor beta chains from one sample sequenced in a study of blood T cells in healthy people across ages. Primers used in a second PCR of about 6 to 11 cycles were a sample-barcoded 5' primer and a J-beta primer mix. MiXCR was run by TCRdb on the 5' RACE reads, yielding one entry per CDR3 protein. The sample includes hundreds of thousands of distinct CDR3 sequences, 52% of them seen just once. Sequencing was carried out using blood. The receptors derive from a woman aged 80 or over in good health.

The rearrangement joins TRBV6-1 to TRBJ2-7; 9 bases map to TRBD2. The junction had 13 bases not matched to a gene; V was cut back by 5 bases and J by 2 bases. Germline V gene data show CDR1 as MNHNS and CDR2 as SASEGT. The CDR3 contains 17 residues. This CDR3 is CASSPRHGTSWAYEQYF. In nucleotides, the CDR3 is TGTGCCAGCAGTCCCAGACATGGGACTAGCTGGGCCTACGAGCAGTACTTC.

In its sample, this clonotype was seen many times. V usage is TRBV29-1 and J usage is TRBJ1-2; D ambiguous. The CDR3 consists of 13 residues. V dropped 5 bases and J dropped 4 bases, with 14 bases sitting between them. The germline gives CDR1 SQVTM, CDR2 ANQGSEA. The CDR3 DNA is TGCAGCGTTCTCGGGAACTTGGGCTATGGCTACACCTTC. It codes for CSVLGNLGYGYTF.

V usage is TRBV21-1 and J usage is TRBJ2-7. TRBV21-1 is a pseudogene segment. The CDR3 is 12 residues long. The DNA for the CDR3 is TGTGCAATCAGAGGTCGCGGCTACGAGCAGTACTTC. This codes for CAIRGRGYEQYF.

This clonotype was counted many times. CDR3 bases: TGTGCCAGCAGTAAGGACCGAAGCTCTGGAAACACCATATATTTT. As protein: CASSKDRSSGNTIYF. The V call is TRBV12-3 or TRBV12-4, the J call TRBJ1-3; D is undetermined. V shed 5 bases and J shed 0 bases, with 11 bases lying between them. The CDR3 is 15 amino acids.

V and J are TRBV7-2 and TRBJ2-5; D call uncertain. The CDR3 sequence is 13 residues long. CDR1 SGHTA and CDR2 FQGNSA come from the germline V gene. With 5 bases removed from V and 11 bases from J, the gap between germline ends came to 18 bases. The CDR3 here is CTSSPHQGQSQYF. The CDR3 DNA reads TGTACCAGCAGCCCCCACCAAGGGCAATCACAGTACTTC.

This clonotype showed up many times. CDR3 sequence: CASSQDPALAGVYNEQFF. DNA of the CDR3: TGTGCCAGCAGCCAAGACCCCGCCCTAGCGGGAGTATACAATGAGCAGTTCTTC. This chain connects TRBV14 to TRBJ2-1, with TRBD2 identical over 10 bases. The length of the CDR3 is 18 residues. The ends lost 0 bases at V and 4 bases at J; junction bases unmatched: 9. The germline V gene encodes CDR1 SGHDN and CDR2 FVKESK.

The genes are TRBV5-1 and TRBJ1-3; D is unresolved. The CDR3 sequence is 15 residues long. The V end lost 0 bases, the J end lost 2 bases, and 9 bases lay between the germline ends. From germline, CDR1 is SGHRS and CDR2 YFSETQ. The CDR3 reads CASSLAGVAGNTIYF. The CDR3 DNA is TGCGCCAGCAGCTTGGCGGGTGTAGCTGGAAACACCATATATTTT.

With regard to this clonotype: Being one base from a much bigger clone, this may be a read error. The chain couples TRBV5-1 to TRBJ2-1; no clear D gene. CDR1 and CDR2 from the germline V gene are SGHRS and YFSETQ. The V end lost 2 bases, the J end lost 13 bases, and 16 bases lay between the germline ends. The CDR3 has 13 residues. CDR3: CASSLGNQETQFF. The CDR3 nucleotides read TGCGCCAGCAGCTTAGGGAACCAAGAGACCCAGTTCTTC.

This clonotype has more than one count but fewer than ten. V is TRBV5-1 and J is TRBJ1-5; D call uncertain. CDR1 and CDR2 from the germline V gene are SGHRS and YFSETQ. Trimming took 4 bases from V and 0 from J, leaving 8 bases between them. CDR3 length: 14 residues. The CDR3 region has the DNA TGCGCCAGCAGCCGTAAGCATAGCAATCAGCCCCAGCATTTT. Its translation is CASSRKHSNQPQHF.

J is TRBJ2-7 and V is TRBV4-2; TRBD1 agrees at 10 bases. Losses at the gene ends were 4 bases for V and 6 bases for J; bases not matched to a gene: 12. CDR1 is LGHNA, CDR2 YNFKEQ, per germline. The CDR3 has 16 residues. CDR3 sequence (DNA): TGTGCCAGCAGCCCAACTCCCGGGACAGGGGCACGCGAGCAGTACTTC. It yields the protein CASSPTPGTGAREQYF.

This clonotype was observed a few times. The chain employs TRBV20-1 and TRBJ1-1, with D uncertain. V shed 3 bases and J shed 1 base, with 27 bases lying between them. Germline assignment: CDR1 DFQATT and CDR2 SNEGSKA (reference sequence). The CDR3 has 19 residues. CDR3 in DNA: TGCAGTGCTAGTGTGGGTGGAAGGACCCGGGCCGCGCGGAACACTGAAGCTTTCTTT. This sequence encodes CSASVGGRTRAARNTEAFF.

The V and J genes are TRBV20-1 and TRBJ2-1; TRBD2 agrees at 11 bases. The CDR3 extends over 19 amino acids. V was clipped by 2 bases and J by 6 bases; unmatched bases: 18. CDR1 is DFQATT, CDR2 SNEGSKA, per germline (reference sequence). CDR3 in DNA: TGCAGTGCTAGAAACCCAAGGCTAGCGGGGGGTGGGGACTCCAATGAGCAGTTCTTC. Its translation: CSARNPRLAGGGDSNEQFF.

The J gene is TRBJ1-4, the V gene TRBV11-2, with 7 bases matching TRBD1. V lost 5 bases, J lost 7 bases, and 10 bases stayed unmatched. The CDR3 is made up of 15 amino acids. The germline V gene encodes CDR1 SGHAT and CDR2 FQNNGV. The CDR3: CASSNPRGRAEKLFF. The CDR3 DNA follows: TGTGCCAGCAGCAACCCTAGGGGGCGAGCTGAAAAACTGTTTTTT.

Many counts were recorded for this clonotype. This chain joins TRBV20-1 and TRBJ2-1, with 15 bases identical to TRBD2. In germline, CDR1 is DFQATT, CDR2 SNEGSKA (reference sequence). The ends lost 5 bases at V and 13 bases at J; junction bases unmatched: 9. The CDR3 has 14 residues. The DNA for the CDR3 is TGCAGTGCTTATGGACTAGCGGGAGGGCCGGGACAGTTCTTC. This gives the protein CSAYGLAGGPGQFF.

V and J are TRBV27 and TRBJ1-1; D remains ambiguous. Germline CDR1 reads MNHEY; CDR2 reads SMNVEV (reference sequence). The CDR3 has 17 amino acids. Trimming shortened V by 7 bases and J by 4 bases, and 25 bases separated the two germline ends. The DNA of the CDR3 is TGTGCCAGCATTGGGTCCGCGGCCGAGTCTTGGGTCACTGAAGCTTTCTTT. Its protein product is CASIGSAAESWVTEAFF.

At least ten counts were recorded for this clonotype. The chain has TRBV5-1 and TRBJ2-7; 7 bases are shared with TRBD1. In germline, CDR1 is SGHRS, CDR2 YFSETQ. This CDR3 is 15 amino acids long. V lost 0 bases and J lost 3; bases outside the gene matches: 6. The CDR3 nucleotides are TGCGCCAGCAGCTTGGCCGGGACAGAAAACTACGAGCAGTACTTC. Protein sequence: CASSLAGTENYEQYF.

CDR3 sequence reads: CASSPVYNRGPGETQYF. The DNA for the CDR3 is TGTGCCAGCAGTCCCGTTTACAATCGGGGGCCGGGAGAGACCCAGTACTTC. J is TRBJ2-5 and V is TRBV27; D may correspond to TRBD1 or TRBD2 (6 bases each). V lost 5 bases to trimming and J lost 4 bases, with 23 bases between them. This CDR3 spans 17 amino acids. Germline V gene lookup returns CDR1 MNHEY and CDR2 SMNVEV (reference sequence).

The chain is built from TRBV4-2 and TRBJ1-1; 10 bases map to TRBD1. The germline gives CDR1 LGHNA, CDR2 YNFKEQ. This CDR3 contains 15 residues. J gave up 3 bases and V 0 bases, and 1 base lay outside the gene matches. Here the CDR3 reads CASSQDGTGDTEAFF. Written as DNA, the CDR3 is TGTGCCAGCAGCCAAGATGGGACAGGGGACACTGAAGCTTTCTTT.

CDR3 in DNA: TGCAGCGTTGGACAGAACAATGAGCAGTACTTC. Protein sequence: CSVGQNNEQYF. The chain combines TRBV29-1 with TRBJ2-5; D is possibly TRBD1 (5 bases). This CDR3 region has 11 residues. The germline V gene encodes CDR1 SQVTM and CDR2 ANQGSEA. V was cut by 4 bases and J by 11 bases, with 14 bases left in between.

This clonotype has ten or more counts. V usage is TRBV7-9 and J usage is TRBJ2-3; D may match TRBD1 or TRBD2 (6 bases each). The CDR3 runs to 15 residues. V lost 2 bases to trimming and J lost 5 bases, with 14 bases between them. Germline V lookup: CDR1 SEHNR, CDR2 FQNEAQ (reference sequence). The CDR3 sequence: CASSLSGARLDTQYF. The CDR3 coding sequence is TGTGCCAGCAGCTTATCGGGGGCGCGATTAGATACGCAGTATTTT.

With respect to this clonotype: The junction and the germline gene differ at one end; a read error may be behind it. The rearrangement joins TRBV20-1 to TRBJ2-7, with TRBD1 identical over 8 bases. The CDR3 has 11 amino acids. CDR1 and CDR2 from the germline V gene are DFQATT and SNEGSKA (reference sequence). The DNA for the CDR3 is TGCAGTGCTGCAGACAGGGGCGAGCAGTCCTTC. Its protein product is CSAADRGEQSF.

CDR3 in DNA: TGTGCCAGCAGCCAGAGGGGCGGGGGCGCTGGTCAGCCCCAGCATTTT. This codes for CASSQRGGGAGQPQHF. The rearrangement uses TRBV4-2 and TRBJ1-5, with a tentative D call TRBD1 (6 bases). Between the trimmed V and J ends, which lost 3 bases and 6 bases, there was a span of 18 bases. The CDR3 covers 16 residues. Germline V gives CDR1 LGHNA, CDR2 YNFKEQ.

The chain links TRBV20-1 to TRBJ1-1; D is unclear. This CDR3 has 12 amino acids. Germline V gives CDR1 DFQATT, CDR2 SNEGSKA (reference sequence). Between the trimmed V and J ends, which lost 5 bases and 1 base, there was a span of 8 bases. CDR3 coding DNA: TGCAGTGCTCAAAACAGGAACACTGAAGCTTTCTTT. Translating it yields CSAQNRNTEAFF.

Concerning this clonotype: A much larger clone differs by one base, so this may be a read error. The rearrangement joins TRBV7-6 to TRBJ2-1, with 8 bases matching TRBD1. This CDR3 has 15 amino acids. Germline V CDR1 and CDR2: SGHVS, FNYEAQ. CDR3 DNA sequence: TGTGCCTGCAGCTTCGGACAGGGCCCCTACAATGAGCAGTTCTTC. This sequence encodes CACSFGQGPYNEQFF.

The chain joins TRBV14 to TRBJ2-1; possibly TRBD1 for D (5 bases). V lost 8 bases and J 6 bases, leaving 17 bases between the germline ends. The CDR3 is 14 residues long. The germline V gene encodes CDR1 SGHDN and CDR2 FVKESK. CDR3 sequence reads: CASSPMKRGNEQFF. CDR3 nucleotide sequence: TGTGCCAGCTCACCCATGAAAAGGGGCAATGAGCAGTTCTTC.

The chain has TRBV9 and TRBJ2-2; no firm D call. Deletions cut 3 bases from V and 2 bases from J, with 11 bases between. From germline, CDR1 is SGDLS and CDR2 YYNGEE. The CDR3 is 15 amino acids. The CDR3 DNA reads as TGTGCCAGCAGCGGAACTGAAAGAAACACCGGGGAGCTGTTTTTT. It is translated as CASSGTERNTGELFF.

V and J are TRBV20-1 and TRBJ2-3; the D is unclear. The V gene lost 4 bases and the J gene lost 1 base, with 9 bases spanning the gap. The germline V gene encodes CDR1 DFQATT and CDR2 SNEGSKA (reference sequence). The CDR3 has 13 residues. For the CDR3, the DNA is TGCAGTGCTATCCAGGCGCGCACAGATACGCAGTATTTT. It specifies CSAIQARTDTQYF.

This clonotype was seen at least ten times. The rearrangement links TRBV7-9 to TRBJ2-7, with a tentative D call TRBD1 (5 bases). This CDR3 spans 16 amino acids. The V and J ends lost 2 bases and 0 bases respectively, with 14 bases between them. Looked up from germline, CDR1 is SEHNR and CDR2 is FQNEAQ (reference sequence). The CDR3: CASSLFLQGASYEQYF. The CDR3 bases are TGTGCCAGCAGCTTATTTCTGCAGGGTGCCTCCTACGAGCAGTACTTC.

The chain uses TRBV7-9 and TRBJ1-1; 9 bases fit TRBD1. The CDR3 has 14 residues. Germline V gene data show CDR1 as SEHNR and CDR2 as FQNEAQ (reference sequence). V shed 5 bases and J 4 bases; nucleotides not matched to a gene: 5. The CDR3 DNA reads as TGTGCCAGCAGCACACAGGGGGCCGGCACTGAAGCTTTCTTT. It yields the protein CASSTQGAGTEAFF.

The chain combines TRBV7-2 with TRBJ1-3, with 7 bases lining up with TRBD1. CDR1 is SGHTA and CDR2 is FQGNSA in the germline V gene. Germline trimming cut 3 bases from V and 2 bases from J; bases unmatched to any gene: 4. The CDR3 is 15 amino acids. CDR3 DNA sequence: TGTGCCAGCAGCTTGACCGGGACAGCTGGAAACACCATATATTTT. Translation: CASSLTGTAGNTIYF.